A single T cell receptor (beta chain) is shown here with its context. Its antigen is still unknown. Additional DNA sequences in this sample encode the identical CDR3. The protocol was immunoSEQ multiplex PCR, while the TCRdb copy is restricted to in-frame clones and leaves out a portion. The repertoire holds tens of thousands of clones, with roughly nine tenths as singletons. V dropped 4 bases and J dropped 6 bases, with 14 bases sitting between them. This CDR3 contains 14 residues. Germline values: CDR1 ENHRY, CDR2 SYGVKD. This entry comes from a study of T cells after posttransplantation cyclophosphamide. Study-level points and caveats: Donor CD8+ memory clones often dominated recipient blood repertoires at later times.

This TCR derives from a woman in her 50s in good health and a related stem cell transplant donor. V gene TRBV10-3 combines with J gene TRBJ2-3, with TRBD2 as a possible D gene (6 bases). Sequenced input: PBMCs. The CDR3 region is CAISVGGAEDTQYF. CDR3 nucleotide sequence: TGTGCCATCAGTGTGGGCGGGGCAGAGGATACGCAGTATTTT.